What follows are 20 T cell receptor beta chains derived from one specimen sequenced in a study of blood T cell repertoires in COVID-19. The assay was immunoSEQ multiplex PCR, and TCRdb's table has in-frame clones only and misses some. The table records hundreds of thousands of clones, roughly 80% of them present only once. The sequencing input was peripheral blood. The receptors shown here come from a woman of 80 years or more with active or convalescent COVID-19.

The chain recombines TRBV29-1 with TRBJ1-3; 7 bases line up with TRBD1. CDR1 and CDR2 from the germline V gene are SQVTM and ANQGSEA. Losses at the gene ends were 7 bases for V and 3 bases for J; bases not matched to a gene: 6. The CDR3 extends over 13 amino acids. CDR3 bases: TGCAGCGCCGAGGGACAGTTTGGAAACACCATATATTTT. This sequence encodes CSAEGQFGNTIYF.

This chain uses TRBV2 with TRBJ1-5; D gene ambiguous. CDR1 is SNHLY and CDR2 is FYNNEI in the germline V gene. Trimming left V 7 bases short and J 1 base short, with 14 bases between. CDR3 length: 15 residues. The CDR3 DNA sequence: TGTGCCAGCAACCGGGAGGGCAGGAGCAATCAGCCCCAGCATTTT. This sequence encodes CASNREGRSNQPQHF.

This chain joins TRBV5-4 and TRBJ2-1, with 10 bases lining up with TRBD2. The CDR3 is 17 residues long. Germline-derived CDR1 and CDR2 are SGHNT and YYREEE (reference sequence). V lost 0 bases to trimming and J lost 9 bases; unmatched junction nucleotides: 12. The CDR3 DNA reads TGTGCCAGCAGCTTGGCCGGGTCGGGTAGCGGGAGGCGTGAGCAGTTCTTC. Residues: CASSLAGSGSGRREQFF.

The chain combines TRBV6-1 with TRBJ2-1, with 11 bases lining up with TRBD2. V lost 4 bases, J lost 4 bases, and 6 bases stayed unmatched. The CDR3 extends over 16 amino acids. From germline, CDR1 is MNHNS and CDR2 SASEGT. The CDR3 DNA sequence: TGTGCCAGCAGTGGACTAGCGGGGACCACATACAATGAGCAGTTCTTC. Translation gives CASSGLAGTTYNEQFF.

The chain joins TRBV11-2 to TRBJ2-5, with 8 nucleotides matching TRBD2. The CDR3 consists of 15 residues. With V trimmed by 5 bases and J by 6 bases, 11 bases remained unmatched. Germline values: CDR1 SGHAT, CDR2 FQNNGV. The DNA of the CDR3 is TGTGCCAGCAGCCAACTAGCGGCCTCAGGAAAGACCCAGTACTTC. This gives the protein CASSQLAASGKTQYF.

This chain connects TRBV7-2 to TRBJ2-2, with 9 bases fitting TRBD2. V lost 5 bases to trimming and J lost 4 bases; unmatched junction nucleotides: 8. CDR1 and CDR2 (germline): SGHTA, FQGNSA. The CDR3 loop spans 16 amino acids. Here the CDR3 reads CASSTRGSGGTGELFF. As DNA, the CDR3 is TGTGCCAGCAGCACCCGGGGTAGCGGGGGCACCGGGGAGCTGTTTTTT.

CDR3 DNA sequence: TGTGCCAGCAGCAACTTGTTTCAGGGCAATGCCTACAATGAGCAGTTCTTC. Its translation is CASSNLFQGNAYNEQFF. The J gene is TRBJ2-1, the V gene TRBV21-1; the table's TRBD1 call for D was not verified on the DNA. TRBV21-1 represents a pseudogene. This CDR3 spans 17 amino acids.

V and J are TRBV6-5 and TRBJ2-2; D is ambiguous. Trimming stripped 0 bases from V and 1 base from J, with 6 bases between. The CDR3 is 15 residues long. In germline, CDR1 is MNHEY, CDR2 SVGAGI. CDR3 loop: CASSYSRQNTGELFF. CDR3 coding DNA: TGTGCCAGCAGTTACTCGAGGCAGAACACCGGGGAGCTGTTTTTT.

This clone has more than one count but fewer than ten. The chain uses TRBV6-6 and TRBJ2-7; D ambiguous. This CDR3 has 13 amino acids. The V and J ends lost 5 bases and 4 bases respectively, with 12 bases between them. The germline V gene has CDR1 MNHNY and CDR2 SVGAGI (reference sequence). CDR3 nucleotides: TGTGCCAGCAGTCCTACGGTCCTTTACGAGCAGTACTTC. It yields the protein CASSPTVLYEQYF.

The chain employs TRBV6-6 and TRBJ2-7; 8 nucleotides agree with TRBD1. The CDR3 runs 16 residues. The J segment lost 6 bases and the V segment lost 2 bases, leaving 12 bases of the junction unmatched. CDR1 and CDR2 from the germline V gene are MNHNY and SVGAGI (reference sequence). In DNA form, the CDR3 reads TGTGCCAGCAGTTACACGGGGACAGGTAGGCGAAGCGAGCAGTACTTC. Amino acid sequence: CASSYTGTGRRSEQYF.

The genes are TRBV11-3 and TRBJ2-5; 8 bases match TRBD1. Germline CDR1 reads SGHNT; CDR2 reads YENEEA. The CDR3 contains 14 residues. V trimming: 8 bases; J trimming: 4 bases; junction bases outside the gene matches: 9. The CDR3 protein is CASGQDRVSETQYF. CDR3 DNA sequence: TGTGCCAGCGGCCAGGACAGGGTCTCAGAGACCCAGTACTTC.

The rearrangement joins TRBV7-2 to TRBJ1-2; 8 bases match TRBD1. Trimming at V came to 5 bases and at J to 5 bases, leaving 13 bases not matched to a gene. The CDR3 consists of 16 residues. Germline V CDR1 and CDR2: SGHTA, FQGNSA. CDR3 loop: CASSPPPGQGNYGYTF. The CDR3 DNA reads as TGTGCCAGCAGCCCTCCACCAGGACAGGGAAATTATGGCTACACCTTC.

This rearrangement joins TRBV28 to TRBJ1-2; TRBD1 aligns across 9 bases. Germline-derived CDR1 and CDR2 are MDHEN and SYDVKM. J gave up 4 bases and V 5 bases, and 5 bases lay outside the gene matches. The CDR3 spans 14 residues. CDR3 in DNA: TGTGCCAGCAGTCCCGGACAGGGGTCCTATGGCTACACCTTC. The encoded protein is CASSPGQGSYGYTF.

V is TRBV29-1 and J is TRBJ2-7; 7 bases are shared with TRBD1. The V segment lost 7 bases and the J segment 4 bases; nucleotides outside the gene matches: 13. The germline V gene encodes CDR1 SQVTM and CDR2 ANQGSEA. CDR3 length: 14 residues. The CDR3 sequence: CSAKPGTDTYEQYF. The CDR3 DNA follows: TGCAGCGCCAAGCCCGGGACAGATACTTACGAGCAGTACTTC.

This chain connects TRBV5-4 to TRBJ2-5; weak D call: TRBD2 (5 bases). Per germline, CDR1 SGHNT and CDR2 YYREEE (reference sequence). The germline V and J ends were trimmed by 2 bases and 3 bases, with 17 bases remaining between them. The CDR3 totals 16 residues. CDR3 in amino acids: CASSFPAALQKETQYF. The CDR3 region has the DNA TGTGCCAGCAGCTTCCCAGCGGCACTACAGAAAGAGACCCAGTACTTC.

CDR3 bases: TGTGCCAGCAGCTCTACCGGGACAGGGAATGAAAAACTGTTTTTT. Its protein product is CASSSTGTGNEKLFF. The chain recombines TRBV5-8 with TRBJ1-4; 9 bases agree with TRBD1. The CDR3 is 15 amino acids. Trimming removed 3 bases from V and 5 bases from J; junction bases left unmatched: 5. Germline loops: CDR1 SGHTS, CDR2 YDEGEE.

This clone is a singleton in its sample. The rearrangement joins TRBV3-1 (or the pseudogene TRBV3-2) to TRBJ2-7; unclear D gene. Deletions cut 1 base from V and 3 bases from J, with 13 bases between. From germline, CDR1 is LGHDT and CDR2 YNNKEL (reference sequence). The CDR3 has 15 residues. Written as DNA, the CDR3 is TGTGCCAGCAGCCAAGTTCAGGTTGGATTCTACGAGCAGTACTTC. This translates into CASSQVQVGFYEQYF.

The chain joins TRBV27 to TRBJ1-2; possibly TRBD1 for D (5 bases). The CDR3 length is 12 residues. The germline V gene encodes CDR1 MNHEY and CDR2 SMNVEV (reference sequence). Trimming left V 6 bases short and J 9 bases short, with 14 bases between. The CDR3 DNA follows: TGTGCCAGCAGGACCCAAGGGGCGAGCTACACCTTC. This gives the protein CASRTQGASYTF.

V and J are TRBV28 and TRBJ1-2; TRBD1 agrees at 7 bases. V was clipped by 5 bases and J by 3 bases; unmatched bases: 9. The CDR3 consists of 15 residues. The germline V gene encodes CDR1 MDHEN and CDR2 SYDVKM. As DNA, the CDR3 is TGTGCCAGCAGTCTGACCTCAGGGGGACACTATGGCTACACCTTC. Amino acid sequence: CASSLTSGGHYGYTF.

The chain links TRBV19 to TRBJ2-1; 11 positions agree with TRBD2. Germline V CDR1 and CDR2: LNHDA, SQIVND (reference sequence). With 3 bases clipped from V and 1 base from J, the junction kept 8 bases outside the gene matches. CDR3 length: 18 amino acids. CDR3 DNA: TGTGCCAGTAGTATTCTAGCGGGGGGAATTTTATCCTACAATGAGCAGTTCTTC. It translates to CASSILAGGILSYNEQFF.